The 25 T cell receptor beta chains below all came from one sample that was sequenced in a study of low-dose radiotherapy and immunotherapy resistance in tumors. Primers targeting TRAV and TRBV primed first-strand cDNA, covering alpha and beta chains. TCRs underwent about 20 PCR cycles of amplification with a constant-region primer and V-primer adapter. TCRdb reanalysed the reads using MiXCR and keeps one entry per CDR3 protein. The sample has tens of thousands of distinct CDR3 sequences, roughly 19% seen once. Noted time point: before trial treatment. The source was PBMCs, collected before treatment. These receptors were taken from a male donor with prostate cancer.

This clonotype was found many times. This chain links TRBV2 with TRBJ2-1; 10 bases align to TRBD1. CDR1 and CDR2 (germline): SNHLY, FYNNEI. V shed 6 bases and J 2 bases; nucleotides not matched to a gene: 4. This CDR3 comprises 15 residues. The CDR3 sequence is CASRAGQGAYNEQFF. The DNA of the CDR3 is TGTGCCAGCAGGGCCGGACAGGGGGCCTACAATGAGCAGTTCTTC. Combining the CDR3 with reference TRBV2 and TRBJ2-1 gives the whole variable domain EPEVTQTPSHQVTQMGQEVILRCVPISNHLYFYWYRQILGQKVEFLVSFYNNEISEKSEIFDDQFSVERPDGSNFTLKIRSTKLEDSAMYFCASRAGQGAYNEQFFGPGTRLTVL.

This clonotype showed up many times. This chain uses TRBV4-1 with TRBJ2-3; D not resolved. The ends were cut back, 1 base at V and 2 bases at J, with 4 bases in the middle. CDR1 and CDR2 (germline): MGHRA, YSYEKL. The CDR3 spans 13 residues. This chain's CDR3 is CASSQGPTDTQYF. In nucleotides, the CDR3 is TGCGCCAGCAGCCAAGGCCCCACAGATACGCAGTATTTT.

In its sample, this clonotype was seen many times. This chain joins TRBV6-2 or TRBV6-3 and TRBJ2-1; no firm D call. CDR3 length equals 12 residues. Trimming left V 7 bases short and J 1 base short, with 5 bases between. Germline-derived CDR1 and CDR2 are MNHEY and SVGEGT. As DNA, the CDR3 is TGTGCCAGCAAGGGATCCTACAATGAGCAGTTCTTC. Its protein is CASKGSYNEQFF.

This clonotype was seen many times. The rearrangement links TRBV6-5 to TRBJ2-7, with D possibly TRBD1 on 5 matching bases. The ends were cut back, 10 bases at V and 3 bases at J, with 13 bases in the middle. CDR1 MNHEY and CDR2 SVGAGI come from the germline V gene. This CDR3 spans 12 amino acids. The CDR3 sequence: CATRYQGYEQYF. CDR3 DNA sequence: TGTGCCACCCGTTACCAGGGCTACGAGCAGTACTTC.

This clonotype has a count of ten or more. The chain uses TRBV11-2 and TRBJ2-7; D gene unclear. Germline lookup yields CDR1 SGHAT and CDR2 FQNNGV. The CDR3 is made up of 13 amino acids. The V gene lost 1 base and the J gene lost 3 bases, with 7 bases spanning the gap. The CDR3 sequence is CASSLARHYEQYF. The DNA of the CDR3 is TGTGCCAGCAGCTTAGCACGGCACTACGAGCAGTACTTC.

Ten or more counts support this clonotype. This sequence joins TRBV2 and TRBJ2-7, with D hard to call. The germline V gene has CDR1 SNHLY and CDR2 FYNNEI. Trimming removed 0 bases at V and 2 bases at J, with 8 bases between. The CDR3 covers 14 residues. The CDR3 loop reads CASSEASLTYEQYF. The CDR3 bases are TGTGCCAGCAGTGAAGCGAGCCTCACCTACGAGCAGTACTTC. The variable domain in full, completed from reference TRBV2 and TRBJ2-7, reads EPEVTQTPSHQVTQMGQEVILRCVPISNHLYFYWYRQILGQKVEFLVSFYNNEISEKSEIFDDQFSVERPDGSNFTLKIRSTKLEDSAMYFCASSEASLTYEQYFGPGTRLTVT.

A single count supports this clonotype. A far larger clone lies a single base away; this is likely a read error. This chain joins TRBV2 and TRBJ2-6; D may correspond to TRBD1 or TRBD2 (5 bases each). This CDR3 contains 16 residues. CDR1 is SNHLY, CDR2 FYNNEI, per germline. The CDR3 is CASTQDVGSGGNVLTF. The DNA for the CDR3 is TGTGCCAGCACCCAGGACGTCGGCTCTGGGGGCAACGTCCTGACTTTC.

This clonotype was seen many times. This CDR3 reads CASSYGTLETQYF. The CDR3 DNA reads as TGTGCCAGCAGCTACGGGACCCTCGAGACCCAGTACTTC. This sequence joins TRBV7-9 and TRBJ2-5; D tentatively fits TRBD1 or TRBD2 (5 bases each). This CDR3 is 13 amino acids long. Trimming shortened V by 4 bases and J by 5 bases, and 11 bases separated the two germline ends. CDR1 and CDR2 from the germline V gene are SEHNR and FQNEAQ (reference sequence).

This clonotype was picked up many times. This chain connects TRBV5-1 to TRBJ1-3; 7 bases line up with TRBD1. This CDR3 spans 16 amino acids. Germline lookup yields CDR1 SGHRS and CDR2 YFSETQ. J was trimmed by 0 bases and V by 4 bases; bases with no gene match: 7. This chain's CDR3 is CASSPRTGSSGNTIYF. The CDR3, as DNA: TGCGCCAGCAGCCCCCGGACAGGCAGCTCTGGAAACACCATATATTTT.

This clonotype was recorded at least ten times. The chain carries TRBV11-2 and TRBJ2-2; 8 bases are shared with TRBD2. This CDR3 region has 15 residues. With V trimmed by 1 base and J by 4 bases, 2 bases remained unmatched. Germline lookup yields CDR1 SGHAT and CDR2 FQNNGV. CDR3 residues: CASSLGGTSTGELFF. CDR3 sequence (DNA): TGTGCCAGCAGCTTAGGCGGGACTAGCACCGGGGAGCTGTTTTTT.

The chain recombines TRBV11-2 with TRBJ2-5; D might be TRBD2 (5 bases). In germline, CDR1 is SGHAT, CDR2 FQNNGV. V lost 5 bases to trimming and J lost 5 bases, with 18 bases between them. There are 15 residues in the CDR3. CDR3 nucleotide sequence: TGTGCCAGCAGCCCGTTCCTCGGGGAGCCCGAGACCCAGTACTTC. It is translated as CASSPFLGEPETQYF.

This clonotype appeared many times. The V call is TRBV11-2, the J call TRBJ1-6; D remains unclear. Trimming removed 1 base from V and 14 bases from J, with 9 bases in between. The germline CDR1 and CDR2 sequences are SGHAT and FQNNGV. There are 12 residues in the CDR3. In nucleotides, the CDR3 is TGTGCCAGCAGCTTAGCGGCCGGCTCCCTCCACTTT. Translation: CASSLAAGSLHF.

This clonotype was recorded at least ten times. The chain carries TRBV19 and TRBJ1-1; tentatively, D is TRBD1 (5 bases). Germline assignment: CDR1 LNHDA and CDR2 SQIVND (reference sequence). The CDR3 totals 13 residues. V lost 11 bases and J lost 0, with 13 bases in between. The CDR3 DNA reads TGTGCCGTACAGGTGGGCTTGAACACTGAAGCTTTCTTT. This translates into CAVQVGLNTEAFF.

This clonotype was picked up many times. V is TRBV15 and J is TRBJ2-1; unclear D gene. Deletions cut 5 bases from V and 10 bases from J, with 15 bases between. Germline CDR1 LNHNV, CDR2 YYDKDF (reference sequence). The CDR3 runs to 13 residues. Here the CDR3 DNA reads TGTGCCACCAGCCTCTCCTCGGATGGCGAGCAGTTCTTC. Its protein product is CATSLSSDGEQFF. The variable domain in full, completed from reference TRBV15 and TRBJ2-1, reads DAMVIQNPRYQVTQFGKPVTLSCSQTLNHNVMYWYQQKSSQAPKLLFHYYDKDFNNEADTPDNFQSRRPNTSFCFLDIRSPGLGDTAMYLCATSLSSDGEQFFGPGTRLTVL.

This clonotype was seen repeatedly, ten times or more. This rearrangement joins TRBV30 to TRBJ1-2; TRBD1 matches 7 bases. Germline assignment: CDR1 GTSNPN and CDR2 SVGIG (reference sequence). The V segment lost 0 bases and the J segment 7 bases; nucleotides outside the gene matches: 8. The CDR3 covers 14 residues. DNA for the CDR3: TGTGCCTGGAGTGTAGGGCAGGGGGTTCGTGGCTACACCTTC. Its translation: CAWSVGQGVRGYTF.

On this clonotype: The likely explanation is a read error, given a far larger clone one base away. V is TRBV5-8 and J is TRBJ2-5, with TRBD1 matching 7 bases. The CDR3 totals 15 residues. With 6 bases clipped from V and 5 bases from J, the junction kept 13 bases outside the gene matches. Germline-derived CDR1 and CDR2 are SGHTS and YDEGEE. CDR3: CASTRYRGSRETQYF. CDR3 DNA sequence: TGTGCCAGCACCCGGTACAGGGGTTCTCGGGAGACCCAGTACTTC. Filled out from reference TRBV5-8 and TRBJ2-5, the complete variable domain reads EAGVTQSPTHLIKTRGQQATLRCSPISGHTSVYWYQQALGLGLQFLLWYDEGEERNRGNFPPRFSGRQFPNYSSELNVNALELEDSALYLCASTRYRGSRETQYFGPGTRLLVL.

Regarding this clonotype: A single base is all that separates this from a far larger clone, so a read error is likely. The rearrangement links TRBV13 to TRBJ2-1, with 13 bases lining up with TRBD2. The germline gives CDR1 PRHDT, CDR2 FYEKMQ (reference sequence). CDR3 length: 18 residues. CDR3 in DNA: TGTGTCAGCAGCGTAGGGACTAGCGGGACAAACTCCTACAATGAGCAGTTCTTC. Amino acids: CVSSVGTSGTNSYNEQFF.

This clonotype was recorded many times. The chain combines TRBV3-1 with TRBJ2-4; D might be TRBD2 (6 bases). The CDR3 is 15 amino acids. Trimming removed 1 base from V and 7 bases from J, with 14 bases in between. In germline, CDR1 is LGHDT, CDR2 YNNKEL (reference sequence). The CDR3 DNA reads TGTGCCAGCAGCCAAGTCCCGGATGGGGGGAACATTCAGTACTTC. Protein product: CASSQVPDGGNIQYF.

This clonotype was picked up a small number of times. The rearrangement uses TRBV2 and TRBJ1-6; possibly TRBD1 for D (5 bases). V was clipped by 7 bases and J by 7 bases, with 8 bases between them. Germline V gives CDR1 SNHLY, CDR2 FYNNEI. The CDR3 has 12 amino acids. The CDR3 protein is CASTRQNSPLHF. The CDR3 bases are TGTGCCAGCACCCGACAGAATTCACCCCTCCACTTT.

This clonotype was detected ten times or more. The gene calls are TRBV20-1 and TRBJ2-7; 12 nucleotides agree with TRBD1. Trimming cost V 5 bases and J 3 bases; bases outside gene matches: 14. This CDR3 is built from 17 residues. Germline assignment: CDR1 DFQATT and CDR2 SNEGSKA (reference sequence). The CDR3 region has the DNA TGCAGTGCTGGATCCGGGACAGGGGGCTTTCGGGACTACGAGCAGTACTTC. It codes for CSAGSGTGGFRDYEQYF.

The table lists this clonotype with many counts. The DNA of the CDR3 is TGTGCCACCAGCAGCTCGGCCAGGGTGCGGTACTTC. Protein product: CATSSSARVRYF. The chain recombines TRBV15 with TRBJ2-7, with TRBD1 as a possible D gene (5 bases). The CDR3 runs to 12 residues. The ends were cut back, 3 bases at V and 12 bases at J, with 15 bases in the middle. Germline CDR1 LNHNV, CDR2 YYDKDF (reference sequence).

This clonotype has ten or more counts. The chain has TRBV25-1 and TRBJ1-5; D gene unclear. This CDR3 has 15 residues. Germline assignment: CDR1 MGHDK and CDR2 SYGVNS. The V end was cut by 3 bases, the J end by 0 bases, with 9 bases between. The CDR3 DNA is TGTGCCAGCAGTGACGGAAAATTTAGCAATCAGCCCCAGCATTTT. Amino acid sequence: CASSDGKFSNQPQHF.

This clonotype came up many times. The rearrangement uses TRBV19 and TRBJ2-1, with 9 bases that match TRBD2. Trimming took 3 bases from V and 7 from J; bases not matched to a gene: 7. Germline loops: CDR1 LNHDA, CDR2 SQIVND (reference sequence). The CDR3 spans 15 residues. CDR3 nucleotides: TGTGCCAGTAGTATCGGCGGGGGGGCGGTGAATGAGCAGTTCTTC. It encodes CASSIGGGAVNEQFF.

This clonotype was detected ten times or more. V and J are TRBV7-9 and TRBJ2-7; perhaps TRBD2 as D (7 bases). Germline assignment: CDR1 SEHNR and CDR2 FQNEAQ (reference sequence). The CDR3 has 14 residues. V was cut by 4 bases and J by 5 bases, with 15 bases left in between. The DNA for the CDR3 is TGTGCCAGCAGCTGGGGGGGCCCCGGGGACGAGCAGTACTTC. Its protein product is CASSWGGPGDEQYF.

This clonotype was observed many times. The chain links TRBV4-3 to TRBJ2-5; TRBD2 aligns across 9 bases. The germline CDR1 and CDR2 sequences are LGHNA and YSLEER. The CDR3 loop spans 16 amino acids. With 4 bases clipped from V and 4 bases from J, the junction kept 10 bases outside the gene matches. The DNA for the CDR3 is TGCGCCAGCAGCCGCCCAGGTAGCGGGGGTGGAGAGACCCAGTACTTC. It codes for CASSRPGSGGGETQYF.